The 25 T cell receptor beta chains given below trace back to one sample, sequenced in a study of HIV-infected children after antiretroviral therapy interruption. Treatment given: PENTA 11 planned treatment interruption arm or continuous ART arm. The TCR library was built from RNA with a 3' RACE protocol and unique molecular identifiers. One entry per CDR3 protein results from TCRdb running MiXCR on the 3' RACE reads. The sample has 30,000 to 40,000 distinct CDR3 sequences; over 6.5% are singletons. The input for sequencing was CD45RA+ CD4+ T cells from PBMCs, pooled from several time points, taken from a donor given antiretroviral therapy, either interrupted or continuous. Subset meaning: naive CD4+ CD45RA+ CD45RO- T cells. The receptors come from a pool of human donors with HIV.

To note about this clonotype: A much more abundant neighbour one base away suggests this may be a read error. The chain has TRBV5-6 and TRBJ2-2; TRBD1 agrees at 12 bases. CDR1 is SGHDT, CDR2 YYEEEE, per germline. The CDR3 length is 18 residues. The CDR3 loop is CVSSPDPGQGADTGELFF. CDR3 DNA sequence: TGTGTCAGCAGCCCTGACCCGGGACAGGGGGCGGACACCGGGGAGCTGTTTTTT.

Remarks on this clonotype: The junction departs from germline at one end; a sequencing error may be responsible. The chain couples TRBV23-1 to TRBJ1-3; 7 nucleotides agree with TRBD1. TRBV23-1 is noted as an ORF with a role that remains uncertain. The CDR3 runs 13 residues. The CDR3: CASSWGTENTLYF. CDR3 coding DNA: TGTGCCAGCAGTTGGGGGACAGAAAACACCTTGTACTTT.

This clonotype came up a few times. The V gene is TRBV4-1, the J gene TRBJ2-5; weak D call: TRBD2 (6 bases). Germline V lookup: CDR1 MGHRA, CDR2 YSYEKL. V lost 2 bases, J lost 5 bases, and 15 bases lay in between. This CDR3 has 15 amino acids. CDR3 DNA sequence: TGCGCCAGCAGCCAAACGGGAGTTACCGGGGAGACCCAGTACTTC. Translated, it gives CASSQTGVTGETQYF.

V is TRBV20-1 and J is TRBJ2-1; D gene ambiguous. V was cut by 4 bases and J by 6 bases, with 4 bases left in between. CDR1 and CDR2 from the germline V gene are DFQATT and SNEGSKA (reference sequence). There are 10 residues in the CDR3. The CDR3 DNA is TGCAGTGCTACCAGCAATGAGCAGTTCTTC. It yields the protein CSATSNEQFF.

This clonotype was detected ten times or more. The chain employs TRBV3-1 and TRBJ2-5, with 7 bases aligning to TRBD2. Germline V gene sequence: CDR1 LGHDT, CDR2 YNNKEL (reference sequence). The CDR3 covers 15 residues. V gave up 4 bases and J gave up 0 bases; unmatched junction bases: 5. For the CDR3, the DNA is TGTGCCAGCAGCCCAACGGGAGGTAACCAAGAGACCCAGTACTTC. The encoded protein is CASSPTGGNQETQYF.

V and J are TRBV12-3 or TRBV12-4 and TRBJ1-2; D remains unclear. CDR3 size: 14 residues. The ends were cut back, 7 bases at V and 4 bases at J, with 16 bases in the middle. CDR3 region: CASISRTVTYGYTF. CDR3 sequence (DNA): TGTGCCAGCATCTCCCGTACGGTAACCTATGGCTACACCTTC.

This clonotype was counted at least ten times. The chain employs TRBV28 and TRBJ2-3; 12 nucleotides match TRBD2. The CDR3 extends over 15 amino acids. Germline CDR1 reads MDHEN; CDR2 reads SYDVKM. With 5 bases clipped from V and 4 bases from J, the junction kept 4 bases outside the gene matches. As DNA, the CDR3 is TGTGCCAGCAGTCTCACTAGCGGGGGGTCAGATACGCAGTATTTT. This codes for CASSLTSGGSDTQYF.

This clonotype was recorded many times. This chain connects TRBV5-4 to TRBJ2-1, with 11 bases matching TRBD2. The V gene end was trimmed by 5 bases and the J gene end by 8 bases; junction bases not matched to a gene: 6. This CDR3 contains 14 residues. CDR1 and CDR2 from the germline V gene are SGHNT and YYREEE (reference sequence). The CDR3 here is CASRLAGGIHEQFF. DNA of the CDR3: TGTGCCAGCAGATTAGCGGGAGGGATCCATGAGCAGTTCTTC.

This rearrangement joins TRBV18 to TRBJ2-1; D is perhaps TRBD1 or TRBD2 (5 bases each). V was shortened by 4 bases and J by 0 bases, with 7 bases between the two germline ends. CDR3 length: 14 amino acids. Germline lookup yields CDR1 KGHSH and CDR2 LQKENI. The CDR3 nucleotides are TGTGCCAGCTCACGGGACGCCTCCTACAATGAGCAGTTCTTC. Its translation is CASSRDASYNEQFF.

This clonotype was seen many times. This sequence joins TRBV12-3 or TRBV12-4 and TRBJ2-3; D is possibly TRBD1 (6 bases). CDR3 size: 15 residues. The V end was cut by 5 bases, the J end by 3 bases, with 15 bases between. CDR3 bases: TGTGCCAGCAGTACTAACAGGGTGGGGACAGATACGCAGTATTTT. The encoded protein is CASSTNRVGTDTQYF.

This clonotype has more than one count but fewer than ten. V usage is TRBV7-2 and J usage is TRBJ2-5; D remains unclear. The CDR3 contains 13 residues. V was trimmed by 5 bases and J by 5 bases, leaving 12 bases between them. Germline V lookup: CDR1 SGHTA, CDR2 FQGNSA. The CDR3 DNA sequence: TGTGCCAGCAGCCCGGGCCGAGTGGAGACCCAGTACTTC. This translates into CASSPGRVETQYF. The complete variable domain, with remaining parts taken from reference TRBV7-2 and TRBJ2-5, reads GAGVSQSPSNKVTEKGKDVELRCDPISGHTALYWYRQSLGQGLEFLIYFQGNSAPDKSGLPSDRFSAERTGGSVSTLTIQRTQQEDSAVYLCASSPGRVETQYFGPGTRLLVL.

This clonotype was picked up many times. The chain couples TRBV6-2 or TRBV6-3 to TRBJ2-5; D unclear. With 1 base removed from V and 2 bases from J, the gap between germline ends came to 11 bases. This CDR3 spans 15 amino acids. Germline V gene data show CDR1 as MNHEY and CDR2 as SVGEGT. The CDR3 nucleotides read TGTGCCAGCAGTTACTTAGCAGAGCCGCAAGAGACCCAGTACTTC. Residues: CASSYLAEPQETQYF.

This clonotype was observed many times. The V call is TRBV12-3 or TRBV12-4, the J call TRBJ2-3; TRBD1 aligns across 7 bases. The V gene end was trimmed by 6 bases and the J gene end by 11 bases; junction bases not matched to a gene: 17. The CDR3 is made up of 15 amino acids. The CDR3 nucleotides are TGTGCCAGCAGGGATCCTCGTTCAGGGGGAGAAGGGCAGTATTTT. Its protein product is CASRDPRSGGEGQYF.

V usage is TRBV28 and J usage is TRBJ2-3, with 8 bases lining up with TRBD2. V lost 5 bases, J lost 3 bases, and 10 bases stayed unmatched. CDR1 is MDHEN and CDR2 is SYDVKM in the germline V gene. The CDR3 contains 16 residues. CDR3 in DNA: TGTGCCAGCAGTGTTCAACGGGGGGGCCGGACAGATACGCAGTATTTT. Protein sequence: CASSVQRGGRTDTQYF.

The table lists this clonotype with many counts. This sequence joins TRBV21-1 and TRBJ2-7; no DNA check was done on the table's D call, TRBD1. TRBV21-1 is listed as a pseudogene. The CDR3 totals 12 residues. The CDR3 DNA sequence: TGTGCCAGCAGCCCAGGGTTCTACGAGCAGTACTTC. This gives the protein CASSPGFYEQYF.

This clonotype showed up many times. The V gene is TRBV19, the J gene TRBJ2-2; 10 bases match TRBD1. CDR1 and CDR2 (germline): LNHDA, SQIVND (reference sequence). CDR3 length: 15 residues. V was pared by 6 bases and J by 7 bases, with 8 bases of the junction left unmatched. The CDR3 bases are TGTGCCAGTAGCACAGACAGGGGGCCTTACGGGGAGCTGTTTTTT. This gives the protein CASSTDRGPYGELFF.

This clonotype was observed many times. This sequence joins TRBV7-2 and TRBJ2-2, with 9 bases matching TRBD1. The CDR3 runs to 18 residues. Germline CDR1 SGHTA, CDR2 FQGNSA. J lost 0 bases, V lost 1 base, and 6 bases had no gene match. For the CDR3, the DNA is TGTGCCAGCAGCTTAGTCCAGACAGGGGGACCGAACACCGGGGAGCTGTTTTTT. Translated, it gives CASSLVQTGGPNTGELFF.

This clonotype has a count of ten or more. The chain combines TRBV11-1 with TRBJ2-1, with a tentative D call TRBD1 (6 bases). The ends were cut back, 2 bases at V and 4 bases at J, with 21 bases in the middle. Germline CDR1 reads SGHAT; CDR2 reads FQDESV (reference sequence). The CDR3 runs to 18 residues. CDR3 amino acids: CASSLFSLRTVLYNEQFF. The CDR3 bases are TGTGCCAGCAGCTTATTTTCATTGAGGACAGTCCTTTACAATGAGCAGTTCTTC.

A word on this clonotype: A read error may explain this, as a much larger clone is one base away. J is TRBJ2-7 and V is TRBV27; D remains ambiguous. The V end was cut by 8 bases, the J end by 1 base, with 30 bases between. CDR3 length: 19 residues. Per the germline V gene, CDR1 is MNHEY and CDR2 is SMNVEV (reference sequence). The CDR3: CASGHRAIPKWDESYEQYF. In nucleotides, the CDR3 is TGTGCCAGCGGCCACCGCGCGATACCTAAGTGGGATGAGTCCTACGAGCAGTACTTC.

CDR3 nucleotides: TGTGCCAGCAGCGTCGGGTCCTCTGGAAACACCATATATTTT. As protein: CASSVGSSGNTIYF. The chain is built from TRBV9 and TRBJ1-3; D is unresolved. Per the germline V gene, CDR1 is SGDLS and CDR2 is YYNGEE. Deletions cut 2 bases from V and 0 bases from J, with 6 bases between. The CDR3 consists of 14 residues.

In this sample, this clonotype turned up many times. V gene TRBV29-1 combines with J gene TRBJ2-7; TRBD2 aligns across 7 bases. The CDR3 runs to 15 residues. Germline values: CDR1 SQVTM, CDR2 ANQGSEA. Losses at the gene ends were 6 bases for V and 4 bases for J; bases not matched to a gene: 15. The CDR3 reads CSVREAGLVRYEQYF. The CDR3 nucleotides are TGCAGCGTCCGAGAAGCGGGACTTGTGAGGTACGAGCAGTACTTC.

This clonotype was counted many times. The J gene is TRBJ2-1, the V gene TRBV7-2; 15 positions agree with TRBD2. V lost 2 bases, J lost 10 bases, and 9 bases stayed unmatched. Germline CDR1 is SGHTA and CDR2 is FQGNSA. There are 17 residues in the CDR3. Here the CDR3 reads CASSLPWTSGRAWEQFF. The CDR3 nucleotides are TGTGCCAGCAGCTTACCATGGACTAGCGGGAGGGCCTGGGAGCAGTTCTTC.

This clonotype was seen ten or more times. The V gene is TRBV5-4, the J gene TRBJ2-3, with D possibly TRBD2 on 6 matching bases. The CDR3 spans 12 residues. Trimming shortened V by 0 bases and J by 8 bases, and 7 bases separated the two germline ends. CDR1 SGHNT and CDR2 YYREEE come from the germline V gene (reference sequence). CDR3 sequence reads: CASSLAGGTQYF. CDR3 sequence (DNA): TGTGCCAGCAGCTTGGCCGGGGGTACGCAGTATTTT.

CDR3 sequence reads: CSAPGPPEQFF. CDR3 DNA: TGCAGTGCTCCGGGACCCCCAGAGCAGTTCTTC. The chain employs TRBV20-1 and TRBJ2-1; D may match TRBD1 or TRBD2 (5 bases each). The CDR3 length is 11 residues. Germline lookup yields CDR1 DFQATT and CDR2 SNEGSKA (reference sequence). Deletions cut 5 bases from V and 10 bases from J, with 12 bases between.

The V and J genes are TRBV11-1 and TRBJ1-1; D not certain. The germline V and J ends were trimmed by 1 base and 5 bases, with 8 bases remaining between them. Germline CDR1 and CDR2: SGHAT and FQDESV (reference sequence). The CDR3 runs 13 residues. The CDR3 here is CASSLGEETEAFF. DNA of the CDR3: TGTGCCAGCAGCTTAGGAGAGGAAACTGAAGCTTTCTTT.